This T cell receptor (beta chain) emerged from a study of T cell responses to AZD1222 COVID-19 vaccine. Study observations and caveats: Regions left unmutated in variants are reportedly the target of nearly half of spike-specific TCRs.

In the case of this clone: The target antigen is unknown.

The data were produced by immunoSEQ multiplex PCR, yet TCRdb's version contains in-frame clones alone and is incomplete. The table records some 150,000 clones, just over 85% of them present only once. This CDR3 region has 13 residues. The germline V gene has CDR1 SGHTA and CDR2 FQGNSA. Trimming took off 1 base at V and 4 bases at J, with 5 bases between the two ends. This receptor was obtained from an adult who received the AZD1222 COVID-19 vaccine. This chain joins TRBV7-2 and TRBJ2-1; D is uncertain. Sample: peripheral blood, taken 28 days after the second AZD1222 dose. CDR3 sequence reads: CASSLGIYNEQFF. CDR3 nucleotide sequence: TGTGCCAGCAGCTTAGGCATATACAATGAGCAGTTCTTC.